The rows below give T cell receptor beta chains drawn from one sample of a study of blood T cell repertoires in COVID-19. Assay: immunoSEQ multiplex PCR; the TCRdb copy retains only in-frame clones and omits some. The data show around 140,000 clones, around 90% seen once. What was sequenced was peripheral blood. All receptors come from a woman aged 50 to 60 with acute or convalescent COVID-19. Each CDR3 is given with its conserved first and last residue. A D gene is named only where the DNA matches it firmly. Some rows mark clone size as missing; the rest say once, few, many or name a class of expanded clone.

D	V	J	size	DNA	CDR3
-	TRBV9	TRBJ2-6	once	TGTGCCAGCAGCGCGGACAGCGCCAGCTCTGGGGCCAACGTCCTGACTTTC	CASSADSASSGANVLTF
TRBD1	TRBV5-8	TRBJ1-1	-	TGTGCCAGCAGCTTACCCGGGACAGCGAACACTGAAGCTTTCTTT	CASSLPGTANTEAFF
-	TRBV3-1/TRBV3-2	TRBJ1-1	-	TGTGCCAGCAGTCAGACAGTCCTAATGAACACTGAAGCTTTCTTT	CASSQTVLMNTEAFF
TRBD2	TRBV19	TRBJ2-3	-	TGTGCCAGTAGTATAGGACTAGCGGGGGGGGGCACAGATACGCAGTATTTT	CASSIGLAGGGTDTQYF
-	TRBV3-1/TRBV3-2	TRBJ2-5	-	TGTGCCAGCAGCCACGGGGGGCGCGGAGAGACCCAGTACTTC	CASSHGGRGETQYF
-	TRBV12-3/TRBV12-4	TRBJ1-4	-	TGTGCCAGCAGTTTGCCCAGTAATGAAAAACTGTTTTTT	CASSLPSNEKLFF
-	TRBV19	TRBJ2-5	few	TGTGCCAGTAGACGGGGGTTGTCCCAGTACTTC	CASRRGLSQYF
-	TRBV24-1	TRBJ2-3	-	TGTGCCACCAGTGGGGGCTTGGGGCCAGATACGCAGTATTTT	CATSGGLGPDTQYF
-	TRBV20-1	TRBJ2-7	-	TGCAGTGCTTACCTCGGGTACGAGCAGTACTTC	CSAYLGYEQYF
-	TRBV5-1	TRBJ2-7	-	TGCGCCAGCAGCGGTCGGGAGAAGGGCGAGCAGTACTTC	CASSGREKGEQYF
-	TRBV9	TRBJ2-1	-	TGTGCCAGCAGCGTAGCTCTGGTAGCTTGGGGGGAGTCCTACAATGAGCAGTTCTTC	CASSVALVAWGESYNEQFF
-	TRBV5-5	TRBJ1-4	-	TGTGCCAGCAGCTGGACAATTTCAACTAATGAAAAACTGTTTTTT	CASSWTISTNEKLFF
TRBD1	TRBV24-1	TRBJ1-5	-	TGTGCCACCAGTGATCCGGGACAGGGAAATCAGCCCCAGCATTTT	CATSDPGQGNQPQHF
-	TRBV19	TRBJ1-4	-	TGTGCCAGTACCCCGGACAGAAGGGGTGAAAAACTGTTTTTT	CASTPDRRGEKLFF
-	TRBV2	TRBJ1-4	few	TGTGCCAGCAGTACAACCGGGTATGAAAAACTGTTTTTT	CASSTTGYEKLFF
-	TRBV3-1/TRBV3-2	TRBJ1-2	once	TGTGCCAGCAGCCATGTCGTAGCGGGGTATGGCTACACCTTC	CASSHVVAGYGYTF
TRBD2	TRBV3-1/TRBV3-2	TRBJ2-1	-	TGTGCCAGCAGCCAACCCTTCCTAGCGGGGAATGAGCAGTTCTTC	CASSQPFLAGNEQFF
-	TRBV27	TRBJ1-6	-	TGTGCCAGCACTATAAGCTCCTATAATTCACCCCTCCACTTT	CASTISSYNSPLHF
TRBD2	TRBV5-1	TRBJ2-3	-	TGCGCCAGCAGCTTGAACAGCGGGAGGGGTACAGATACGCAGTATTTT	CASSLNSGRGTDTQYF
-	TRBV4-1	TRBJ1-6	-	TGCGCCAGCAGCCAAGACAGGGTATACTCACCCCTCCACTTT	CASSQDRVYSPLHF
-	TRBV11-2	TRBJ1-1	few	TGTGCCAGCAGCTTTGGGAGAGTAACTGAAGCTTTCTTT	CASSFGRVTEAFF
TRBD1	TRBV9	TRBJ1-2	-	TGTGCCAGCAGCCCGGAGGGACAGACTATTGGCTACACCTTC	CASSPEGQTIGYTF
TRBD1	TRBV7-9	TRBJ1-4	-	TGTGCCAGCAGCTCGGGGACAGGGCAGGTTGAAAAACTGTTTTTT	CASSSGTGQVEKLFF
-	TRBV9	TRBJ1-2	-	TGTGCCAGCAGCGTAGGGAAACCGAGAACCCGGGATCAGCATGGCTACACCTTC	CASSVGKPRTRDQHGYTF
-	TRBV9	TRBJ1-5	-	TGTGCCAGCAGCGATAGCCAATATAGCAATCAGCCCCAGCATTTT	CASSDSQYSNQPQHF
TRBD2	TRBV6-2/TRBV6-3	TRBJ2-1	-	TGTGCCAGCAGTTACTCGAGATCCGGGAGGGCCTACAATGAGCAGTTCTTC	CASSYSRSGRAYNEQFF
-	TRBV6-5	TRBJ1-2	-	TGTGCCAGCAGTTACGGCCGGGGGGATCAAATCTATGGCTACACCTTC	CASSYGRGDQIYGYTF
TRBD2	TRBV3-1/TRBV3-2	TRBJ2-1	-	TGTGCCAGCAGCCAAGTTTTACTAGCGGGGCCTGACAATGAGCAGTTCTTC	CASSQVLLAGPDNEQFF
TRBD1	TRBV3-1/TRBV3-2	TRBJ1-2	-	TGTGCCAGCAGCCAAGATCGGGGGACAGACTATGGCTACACCTTC	CASSQDRGTDYGYTF
-	TRBV19	TRBJ1-4	-	TGTGCCAGTAGGAACCCCGGGAGGGGACCTGAAAAACTGTTTTTT	CASRNPGRGPEKLFF
-	TRBV14	TRBJ1-2	-	TGTGCCAGCAGCCAAGCTGCGGGGGCGGGTGGCTACACCTTC	CASSQAAGAGGYTF
-	TRBV19	TRBJ1-2	once	TGTGCCAGTAGTATAAGCGGCGCGGGATACTATGGCTACACCTTC	CASSISGAGYYGYTF
-	TRBV7-9	TRBJ1-1	-	TGTGCCAGCACATTAGGAGGGCTACTTATGAACACTGAAGCTTTCTTT	CASTLGGLLMNTEAFF
TRBD1	TRBV27	TRBJ1-2	-	TGTGCCAGCGGAGGGACAGGGAGCTATGGCTACACCTTC	CASGGTGSYGYTF
-	TRBV7-3	TRBJ2-1	-	TGTGCCAGCAGCTTGGGGGGTGATGAGCAGTTCTTC	CASSLGGDEQFF
-	TRBV10-3	TRBJ1-1	-	TGTGCCATCAGGGACACAGGGAACACTGAAGCTTTCTTT	CAIRDTGNTEAFF
-	TRBV10-1	TRBJ2-2	few	TGCGCCAGCAGTGAGTCGCAACTCGGGGAGCTGTTTTTT	CASSESQLGELFF
TRBD1	TRBV30	TRBJ1-5	-	TGTGCCTGGAGTGTACGGGGACAGGTAAATCAGCCCCAGCATTTT	CAWSVRGQVNQPQHF
-	TRBV5-6	TRBJ1-2	-	TGTGCCAGCAGCCTTAAAGCCTCTTACCCCTATGGCTACACCTTC	CASSLKASYPYGYTF
-	TRBV19	TRBJ1-5	-	TGTGCCAGTAGCCTCTATTTCCGCGTGGATCAGCCCCAGCATTTT	CASSLYFRVDQPQHF
-	TRBV19	TRBJ2-7	-	TGTGCCAGTAGTATTGGGGGCACAGCCTACGAGCAGTACTTC	CASSIGGTAYEQYF
-	TRBV6-6	TRBJ1-1	-	TGTGCCAGCGGAACAGGGACTGAAGCTTTCTTT	CASGTGTEAFF
-	TRBV5-1	TRBJ1-4	-	TGCGCCAGCAGCTTGTTGGGGGGAGATAATGAAAAACTGTTTTTT	CASSLLGGDNEKLFF
-	TRBV10-3	TRBJ2-1	-	TGTGCCATCAGTGTAACTAGCAACAATGAGCAGTTCTTC	CAISVTSNNEQFF
-	TRBV3-1/TRBV3-2	TRBJ2-4	-	TGTGCCAGCAGCCAATGGGACTCGCGACGACACATTCAGTACTTC	CASSQWDSRRHIQYF
TRBD1	TRBV4-2	TRBJ1-1	-	TGTGCCAGCAGCCCCTGGGGGACAGGTCACACTGAAGCTTTCTTT	CASSPWGTGHTEAFF
-	TRBV21-1	TRBJ1-2	-	TGTGCCAGCAGCAGAGGGACAGGGGCAAACTATGGCTACACCTTC	CASSRGTGANYGYTF
TRBD2	TRBV7-9	TRBJ2-1	-	TGTGCCAGCAGTTTGACTAGCGGCATGAACAATGAGCAGTTCTTC	CASSLTSGMNNEQFF
-	TRBV6-5	TRBJ1-1	-	TGTGCCAGCAGTTACACACCTGCGGTGAACACTGAAGCTTTCTTT	CASSYTPAVNTEAFF
TRBD1	TRBV18	TRBJ1-1	once	TGTGCCAGCTCACCCGGGGACAGCGGGACTGAAGCTTTCTTT	CASSPGDSGTEAFF
-	TRBV19	TRBJ1-4	-	TGTGCCAGTAGTATAGGACTGATTAATGAAAAACTGTTGTTTTTT	CASSIGLINEKLLFF
TRBD1	TRBV7-3	TRBJ2-1	-	TGTGCCAGCAGTAGAGACAGGGGAGTAAATGAGCAGTTCTTC	CASSRDRGVNEQFF
TRBD1	TRBV5-1	TRBJ2-2	-	TGCGCCAGCAGTGATCAGGGGGATATCGGGGAGCTGTTTTTT	CASSDQGDIGELFF
-	TRBV19	TRBJ2-3	-	TGTGCCAGTAGGGAGCGGGTTGGTGGGACAGATACGCAGTATTTT	CASRERVGGTDTQYF